The clone carrying this T cell receptor (beta chain) was seen only a few times. Its antigen is undetermined. This specimen belongs to a study of blood T cells in healthy people across ages. The V end was cut by 3 bases, the J end by 6 bases, with 12 bases between. The CDR3 is 14 amino acids. Overall study findings and caveats: Significant beta diversity loss was already apparent by age approximately 40, declining roughly linearly. PBMCs were not sorted, which prevented a conclusive comparison of naive versus antigen-experienced cells.

A second PCR of roughly 6 to 12 cycles used a sample-barcoded 5' primer and a J-beta primer mix. TCRdb re-derived calls from the 5' RACE reads in MiXCR, one entry per CDR3 protein. The sample yields about 650,000 distinct CDR3 sequences, roughly 32% seen once. Source material: blood. The sequence was obtained from a woman at least 80 years old in good health. V is TRBV12-3 or TRBV12-4 and J is TRBJ1-5; D is undetermined. This chain's CDR3 is CASSFGRTGQPQHF. For the CDR3, the DNA is TGTGCCAGCAGTTTCGGTCGAACGGGTCAGCCCCAGCATTTT.